The 26 T cell receptor beta chains below all came from one sample that was sequenced in a study of T cell responses to AZD1222 COVID-19 vaccine. Libraries were prepared by immunoSEQ multiplex PCR; TCRdb keeps only in-frame clonotypes and omits some of them. The sample contains 150,000 or so clones, 75% to 95% of which appear only once. The source was peripheral blood, collected on day 0 of MenACWY control vaccination. Every receptor here comes from an adult in good health.

V usage is TRBV7-2 and J usage is TRBJ1-2; 10 nucleotides align to TRBD1. V dropped 2 bases and J dropped 4; count of bases not matched to a gene: 10. The length of the CDR3 is 17 residues. Per germline, CDR1 SGHTA and CDR2 FQGNSA. For the CDR3, the DNA is TGTGCCAGCAGCTTATTTGGGACAGGGGCCCCAGGCTATGGCTACACCTTC. It encodes CASSLFGTGAPGYGYTF. Full variable domain (rest looked up from reference TRBV7-2 and TRBJ1-2): GAGVSQSPSNKVTEKGKDVELRCDPISGHTALYWYRQSLGQGLEFLIYFQGNSAPDKSGLPSDRFSAERTGGSVSTLTIQRTQQEDSAVYLCASSLFGTGAPGYGYTFGSGTRLTVV.

This rearrangement joins TRBV6-5 to TRBJ1-2; D uncertain. This CDR3 comprises 11 residues. V was pared by 5 bases and J by 12 bases, with 13 bases between. CDR1 is MNHEY and CDR2 is SVGAGI in the germline V gene. The CDR3, as DNA: TGTGCCAGCAGTAACTGGGAGGAGAACACCTTC. Its protein product is CASSNWEENTF.

This chain connects TRBV6-5 to TRBJ2-1; D remains unclear. From germline, CDR1 is MNHEY and CDR2 SVGAGI. This CDR3 is built from 12 residues. V shed 2 bases and J shed 10 bases, with 9 bases lying between them. This CDR3 reads CASSYGTGEQFF. CDR3 coding DNA: TGTGCCAGCAGTTACGGAACTGGGGAGCAGTTCTTC.

The genes are TRBV19 and TRBJ1-5; tentative D call: TRBD1 (6 bases). The germline V gene has CDR1 LNHDA and CDR2 SQIVND (reference sequence). V was pared by 5 bases and J by 0 bases, with 14 bases between. The CDR3 runs 16 residues. Written as DNA, the CDR3 is TGTGCCAGTAGTCCGGACAGAATGGGTAGCAATCAGCCCCAGCATTTT. Residues: CASSPDRMGSNQPQHF.

The chain uses TRBV30 and TRBJ1-5; 7 nucleotides line up with TRBD1. With 3 bases clipped from V and 6 bases from J, the junction kept 20 bases outside the gene matches. CDR1 is GTSNPN, CDR2 SVGIG, per germline (reference sequence). The CDR3 spans 18 residues. Written as DNA, the CDR3 is TGTGCCTGGAGCTTGTCACCTACGCGTTACAGGGGTCGTCAGCCCCAGCATTTT. It is translated as CAWSLSPTRYRGRQPQHF.

Only one count was recorded for this clone. The chain carries TRBV11-3 and TRBJ2-7, with D possibly TRBD1 on 5 matching bases. V was shortened by 5 bases and J by 5 bases, with 10 bases between the two germline ends. The germline V gene has CDR1 SGHNT and CDR2 YENEEA. The CDR3 extends over 12 amino acids. The CDR3 is CASSQGDDEQYF. The CDR3 DNA follows: TGTGCCAGCAGCCAAGGGGATGACGAGCAGTACTTC.

The chain joins TRBV4-1 to TRBJ2-1; D perhaps matches TRBD1 (6 bases). CDR3 size: 14 residues. V was trimmed by 3 bases and J by 4 bases, leaving 10 bases between them. Germline lookup yields CDR1 MGHRA and CDR2 YSYEKL. CDR3 sequence reads: CASSQGTTYNEQFF. As DNA, the CDR3 is TGCGCCAGCAGCCAGGGGACAACATACAATGAGCAGTTCTTC.

This chain uses TRBV19 with TRBJ2-3; 12 bases fit TRBD2. J was trimmed by 3 bases and V by 10 bases; bases with no gene match: 2. The CDR3 sequence is 13 residues long. Germline V lookup: CDR1 LNHDA, CDR2 SQIVND (reference sequence). This chain's CDR3 is CATGLAGTDTQYF. The DNA of the CDR3 is TGTGCCACCGGACTAGCGGGGACAGATACGCAGTATTTT.

This clone turned up a few times. The gene calls are TRBV12-3 or TRBV12-4 and TRBJ2-1; the D gene is possibly TRBD1 (6 bases). Trimming pared 4 bases from V and 3 bases from J, leaving 7 bases between. This CDR3 is built from 13 residues. For the CDR3, the DNA is TGTGCCAGCAGTTGGGACAACTACAATGAGCAGTTCTTC. It specifies CASSWDNYNEQFF.

The CDR3 nucleotides are TGTGCTCAAGATCAGGCCCGGAGCGGCGGGGAGCTGTTTTTT. It encodes CAQDQARSGGELFF. The V and J genes are TRBV3-1 (or the pseudogene TRBV3-2) and TRBJ2-2, with a tentative D call TRBD2 (5 bases). This CDR3 is built from 14 residues. CDR1 LGHDT and CDR2 YNNKEL come from the germline V gene (reference sequence).

The chain couples TRBV18 to TRBJ2-7, with TRBD1 matching 9 bases. The germline CDR1 and CDR2 sequences are KGHSH and LQKENI. Trimming took 3 bases from V and 2 from J; bases not matched to a gene: 11. The CDR3 has 17 residues. CDR3 amino acids: CASSPKDRTGVTYEQYF. The CDR3 region has the DNA TGTGCCAGCTCACCTAAAGACAGGACAGGGGTAACCTACGAGCAGTACTTC.

This chain links TRBV6-5 with TRBJ2-7, with D uncertain. Germline values: CDR1 MNHEY, CDR2 SVGAGI. There are 14 residues in the CDR3. The V gene lost 0 bases and the J gene lost 5 bases, with 11 bases spanning the gap. The CDR3 region is CASSYSIPVHEQYF. The CDR3 DNA reads TGTGCCAGCAGTTACTCGATACCGGTCCACGAGCAGTACTTC.

The CDR3 reads CASSLEPQGYGYTF. Written as DNA, the CDR3 is TGTGCCAGCAGTTTGGAACCTCAGGGCTATGGCTACACCTTC. The J gene is TRBJ1-2, the V gene TRBV27, with D perhaps TRBD1 (5 bases). V was shortened by 3 bases and J by 4 bases, with 12 bases between the two germline ends. From germline, CDR1 is MNHEY and CDR2 SMNVEV (reference sequence). The CDR3 runs to 14 residues.

This chain joins TRBV30 and TRBJ2-7, with 8 bases lining up with TRBD2. V lost 0 bases to trimming and J lost 5 bases; unmatched junction nucleotides: 3. This CDR3 has 13 amino acids. The germline V gene encodes CDR1 GTSNPN and CDR2 SVGIG (reference sequence). This CDR3 reads CAWSVSGKNEQYF. The CDR3 nucleotides are TGTGCCTGGAGTGTTAGCGGGAAGAACGAGCAGTACTTC.

The chain recombines TRBV25-1 with TRBJ2-7; D uncertain. V lost 4 bases and J 2 bases, leaving 9 bases between the germline ends. The CDR3 spans 13 residues. Germline CDR1 MGHDK, CDR2 SYGVNS. Written as DNA, the CDR3 is TGTGCCAGCAGTGGGACCGCCACCTACGAGCAGTACTTC. It encodes CASSGTATYEQYF.

CDR3 region: CASSLVPPYNEQFF. CDR3 in DNA: TGTGCCAGCAGCTTGGTCCCCCCCTACAATGAGCAGTTCTTC. V gene TRBV7-9 combines with J gene TRBJ2-1; D is unclear. This CDR3 contains 14 residues. Looked up from germline, CDR1 is SEHNR and CDR2 is FQNEAQ (reference sequence). Trimming removed 3 bases from V and 2 bases from J, with 8 bases in between.

The chain has TRBV11-2 and TRBJ2-2, with D unclear. This CDR3 has 14 amino acids. V lost 4 bases and J 2 bases, leaving 8 bases between the germline ends. CDR1 is SGHAT, CDR2 FQNNGV, per germline. Written as DNA, the CDR3 is TGTGCCAGCAGCTGGACGGCCAACACCGGGGAGCTGTTTTTT. Translating it yields CASSWTANTGELFF.

The rearrangement links TRBV5-1 to TRBJ1-1; possibly TRBD1 for D (5 bases). This CDR3 is built from 14 residues. Trimming left V 4 bases short and J 1 base short, with 11 bases between. Germline CDR1 and CDR2: SGHRS and YFSETQ. The DNA of the CDR3 is TGCGCCAGCAGCACGGACATAGCGAACACTGAAGCTTTCTTT. This translates into CASSTDIANTEAFF.

This chain connects TRBV5-1 to TRBJ2-6; D is undetermined. V was clipped by 0 bases and J by 1 base, with 8 bases between them. Germline CDR1 reads SGHRS; CDR2 reads YFSETQ. CDR3 length equals 16 residues. The CDR3: CASSLGTPSGANVLTF. The CDR3, as DNA: TGCGCCAGCAGCTTGGGGACCCCGTCTGGGGCCAACGTCCTGACTTTC.

V gene TRBV24-1 combines with J gene TRBJ1-1; the D is unclear. Germline CDR1 is KGHDR and CDR2 is SFDVKD. The CDR3 loop spans 13 amino acids. Trimming shortened V by 1 base and J by 5 bases, and 7 bases separated the two germline ends. The chain's CDR3 is CATSDFSRTEAFF. Written as DNA, the CDR3 is TGTGCCACCAGTGATTTTAGCCGGACTGAAGCTTTCTTT.

The rearrangement uses TRBV27 and TRBJ1-5, with 7 bases fitting TRBD1. With V trimmed by 3 bases and J by 5 bases, 7 bases remained unmatched. The CDR3 spans 15 residues. In germline, CDR1 is MNHEY, CDR2 SMNVEV (reference sequence). As DNA, the CDR3 is TGTGCCAGCAGTTTCCTGACAGGGCACGATCAGCCCCAGCATTTT. Residues: CASSFLTGHDQPQHF.

Here the CDR3 reads CASSKGLANSPLHF. As DNA, the CDR3 is TGTGCCAGCAGTAAGGGGTTGGCTAATTCACCCCTCCACTTT. This chain connects TRBV3-1 (or the pseudogene TRBV3-2) to TRBJ1-6, with D tentatively TRBD1 (5 bases). The CDR3 is made up of 14 amino acids. Germline lookup yields CDR1 LGHDT and CDR2 YNNKEL (reference sequence). V was clipped by 6 bases and J by 6 bases, with 12 bases between them.

This chain uses TRBV12-3 or TRBV12-4 with TRBJ1-6; a possible D gene is TRBD1 (5 bases). The V end was cut by 5 bases, the J end by 6 bases, with 8 bases between. This CDR3 region has 13 residues. CDR3 in DNA: TGTGCCAGCAGTCTCCAGGGTAATTCACCCCTCCACTTT. It is translated as CASSLQGNSPLHF.

The chain combines TRBV6-5 with TRBJ2-1; 7 nucleotides align to TRBD2. Germline V gene sequence: CDR1 MNHEY, CDR2 SVGAGI. V lost 0 bases to trimming and J lost 6 bases; unmatched junction nucleotides: 2. The CDR3 spans 14 residues. CDR3 region: CASSYSGGGNEQFF. For the CDR3, the DNA is TGTGCCAGCAGTTACTCGGGGGGGGGCAATGAGCAGTTCTTC.

This clone has only one observation. This chain connects TRBV7-6 to TRBJ2-2; TRBD2 matches at 7 bases. CDR1 SGHVS and CDR2 FNYEAQ come from the germline V gene. The length of the CDR3 is 15 residues. V gave up 1 base and J gave up 3 bases; unmatched junction bases: 2. The CDR3 loop reads CASSLGGGDTGELFF. CDR3 DNA: TGTGCCAGCAGCTTAGGGGGGGGAGACACCGGGGAGCTGTTTTTT.

The chain recombines TRBV19 with TRBJ1-3, with D hard to call. This CDR3 comprises 14 residues. The V gene's germline CDR1 is LNHDA and CDR2 SQIVND (reference sequence). Trimming took off 7 bases at V and 0 bases at J, with 10 bases between the two ends. The CDR3 DNA reads as TGTGCCAGTAAAAAGGCCAGCTCTGGAAACACCATATATTTT. It translates to CASKKASSGNTIYF.